This T cell receptor beta chain was observed in a study of T cell responses to AZD1222 COVID-19 vaccine. A remark on this clone: Antigen: not known.

Only in-frame clones appear in the TCRdb table, and some are missing; sequencing was by immunoSEQ multiplex PCR. Of 200,000 or so clones in the sample, about 93% were seen once. Study outcomes and limitations: After the peak T cell response, and only then, were repertoires sampled. Among vaccine-associated CD4 TCRs, coverage spanned spike, with dominance at 160-218 and 743-854. The sample set comprised mostly white British donors with more females, and clonal diversity was possibly underestimated.

Sequencing used peripheral blood, obtained on day 0 of MenACWY control vaccination. This TCR derives from an adult in good health.

The CDR3 DNA follows: TGTGCCAGCAGCCGCAGACTTAGCACAGATACGCAGTATTTT. Translation gives CASSRRLSTDTQYF. V gene TRBV6-5 combines with J gene TRBJ2-3, with unresolved D. The CDR3 contains 14 residues. Germline lookup yields CDR1 MNHEY and CDR2 SVGAGI. The V and J ends lost 6 bases and 0 bases respectively, with 10 bases between them.